A single sample is the source of the 17 T cell receptor beta chains below, sequenced in a study of cytomegalovirus exposure and HLA in healthy donors. The table came from immunoSEQ multiplex PCR; TCRdb's copy has only in-frame clones and leaves some out. The data contain about 200,000 clones, about 79% of them seen just once; the ten biggest clones take up about an eighth. The sample comprised PBMCs. The receptors stem from a woman aged 25-40 years in good health and CMV-seropositive.

The chain employs TRBV6-1 and TRBJ1-5, with TRBD1 matching 9 bases. CDR1 and CDR2 (germline): MNHNS, SASEGT. Trimming took 9 bases from V and 2 from J; bases not matched to a gene: 2. The CDR3 extends over 13 amino acids. This CDR3 reads CASWDRGNQPQHF. Here the CDR3 DNA reads TGTGCCAGTTGGGACAGGGGCAATCAGCCCCAGCATTTT.

This clone has just a few counts. The chain joins TRBV6-1 to TRBJ1-5; unclear D gene. From germline, CDR1 is MNHNS and CDR2 SASEGT. This CDR3 contains 13 residues. The germline V and J ends were trimmed by 1 base and 3 bases, with 4 bases remaining between them. Written as DNA, the CDR3 is TGTGCCAGCAGTGAAGACACCAATCAGCCCCAGCATTTT. Protein: CASSEDTNQPQHF.

This clone has only a few counts. The CDR3, as DNA: TGTGCCAGCAGCCTGACACCAGGGACGCAGTATTTT. The encoded protein is CASSLTPGTQYF. This sequence joins TRBV7-3 and TRBJ2-3; TRBD1 might be the D (5 bases). The CDR3 has 12 amino acids. CDR1 SGHTA and CDR2 FQGTGA come from the germline V gene. V gave up 5 bases and J gave up 9 bases, with 12 bases separating them. Combining the CDR3 with reference TRBV7-3 and TRBJ2-3 gives the whole variable domain GAGVSQTPSNKVTEKGKYVELRCDPISGHTALYWYRQSLGQGPEFLIYFQGTGAADDSGLPNDRFFAVRPEGSVSTLKIQRTERGDSAVYLCASSLTPGTQYFGPGTRLTVL.

This sequence joins TRBV4-2 and TRBJ1-2, with a tentative D call TRBD1 (6 bases). Trimming stripped 1 base from V and 8 bases from J, with 20 bases between. The CDR3 totals 16 residues. Germline V gives CDR1 LGHNA, CDR2 YNFKEQ. The DNA of the CDR3 is TGTGCCAGCAGCCAAGCATTTGACAGGACGGTCGAGGGCTACACCTTC. This translates into CASSQAFDRTVEGYTF.

V and J are TRBV9 and TRBJ2-2, with TRBD2 identical over 11 bases. The V gene end was trimmed by 1 base and the J gene end by 2 bases; junction bases not matched to a gene: 1. Germline values: CDR1 SGDLS, CDR2 YYNGEE. There are 16 residues in the CDR3. Here the CDR3 reads CASSVTSGSNTGELFF. DNA for the CDR3: TGTGCCAGCAGCGTAACTAGCGGGAGTAACACCGGGGAGCTGTTTTTT.

The V call is TRBV9, the J call TRBJ2-7; no definite D call. The germline V and J ends were trimmed by 3 bases and 3 bases, with 10 bases remaining between them. The CDR3 is made up of 13 amino acids. The germline CDR1 and CDR2 sequences are SGDLS and YYNGEE. The CDR3 DNA sequence: TGTGCCAGCAGCGGTGCTGAGGACTACGAGCAGTACTTC. This codes for CASSGAEDYEQYF.

DNA for the CDR3: TGTGCCAGCAAAGAGGGCGTAGGGAACTACGAGCAGTACTTC. This gives the protein CASKEGVGNYEQYF. The genes are TRBV6-5 and TRBJ2-7; tentatively, D is TRBD2 (5 bases). This CDR3 comprises 14 residues. The germline V and J ends were trimmed by 7 bases and 3 bases, with 16 bases remaining between them. Germline lookup yields CDR1 MNHEY and CDR2 SVGAGI.

The chain employs TRBV18 and TRBJ2-1; D gene uncertain. This CDR3 region has 13 residues. Trimming cost V 2 bases and J 10 bases, with 12 bases left between them. Germline values: CDR1 KGHSH, CDR2 LQKENI. The CDR3 loop reads CASSPETHLEQFF. The CDR3 region has the DNA TGTGCCAGCTCACCAGAAACCCACCTAGAGCAGTTCTTC.

V is TRBV7-3 and J is TRBJ2-1, with 8 nucleotides matching TRBD2. The germline CDR1 and CDR2 sequences are SGHTA and FQGTGA. The CDR3 runs to 13 residues. V lost 2 bases to trimming and J lost 12 bases; unmatched junction nucleotides: 6. The CDR3 reads CASSLSPSGRQFF. The DNA of the CDR3 is TGTGCCAGCAGCTTATCTCCTAGCGGGCGGCAGTTCTTC.

The chain employs TRBV5-6 and TRBJ1-3, with D possibly TRBD1 on 5 matching bases. Germline V gene data show CDR1 as SGHDT and CDR2 as YYEEEE. Deletions cut 0 bases from V and 1 base from J, with 11 bases between. The CDR3 spans 16 residues. Written as DNA, the CDR3 is TGTGCCAGCAGCTTGGATGTGGGGCGATCTGGAAACACCATATATTTT. Its protein product is CASSLDVGRSGNTIYF.

The chain employs TRBV5-1 and TRBJ1-1, with TRBD1 identical over 7 bases. V was clipped by 3 bases and J by 1 base; unmatched bases: 3. The CDR3 extends over 14 amino acids. Germline CDR1 is SGHRS and CDR2 is YFSETQ. The CDR3 DNA reads as TGCGCCAGCAGCTCGACAGGGTCGAACACTGAAGCTTTCTTT. This codes for CASSSTGSNTEAFF.

J is TRBJ2-1 and V is TRBV6-1; 9 bases line up with TRBD1. CDR1 and CDR2 (germline): MNHNS, SASEGT. The CDR3 sequence is 13 residues long. After removal of 6 bases from V and 8 bases from J, the junction contained 5 bases not matched to a gene. The CDR3 region has the DNA TGTGCCAGCAGATGGGACAGGGTTCATGAGCAGTTCTTC. Translating gives CASRWDRVHEQFF.

The genes are TRBV6-1 and TRBJ2-1; D unclear. In germline, CDR1 is MNHNS, CDR2 SASEGT. V was trimmed by 6 bases and J by 1 base, leaving 7 bases between them. The CDR3 contains 13 residues. CDR3: CASRTSSYNEQFF. CDR3 nucleotide sequence: TGTGCCAGCAGAACGAGTTCCTACAATGAGCAGTTCTTC.

The chain employs TRBV2 and TRBJ2-6; the match to TRBD1 covers 10 bases. The CDR3 is 17 amino acids. J was trimmed by 2 bases and V by 7 bases; bases with no gene match: 8. The V gene's germline CDR1 is SNHLY and CDR2 FYNNEI. In DNA, the CDR3 is TGTGCCAGCACGCCGGGACAGGGGATGCCTGGGGCCAACGTCCTGACTTTC. Translated, it gives CASTPGQGMPGANVLTF.

This clone showed up just once. This rearrangement joins TRBV5-4 to TRBJ2-6; D might be TRBD1 (6 bases). Trimming cost V 1 base and J 4 bases, with 12 bases left between them. This CDR3 contains 16 residues. Germline V lookup: CDR1 SGHNT, CDR2 YYREEE (reference sequence). The chain's CDR3 is CASSLQGRLGANVLTF. CDR3 nucleotides: TGTGCCAGCAGCTTGCAGGGGCGCCTCGGGGCCAACGTCCTGACTTTC.

V usage is TRBV19 and J usage is TRBJ1-5; D uncertain. Trimming stripped 3 bases from V and 8 bases from J, with 17 bases between. The germline CDR1 and CDR2 sequences are LNHDA and SQIVND (reference sequence). CDR3 length equals 15 residues. CDR3 DNA: TGTGCCAGTAGTATTAACCGGGATATCGGCGAGCCCCAGCATTTT. Protein sequence: CASSINRDIGEPQHF.

The chain employs TRBV19 and TRBJ2-1, with D possibly matching TRBD1 (6 bases). Per germline, CDR1 LNHDA and CDR2 SQIVND (reference sequence). The CDR3 covers 13 residues. The V and J ends lost 5 bases and 7 bases respectively, with 12 bases between them. The CDR3 DNA reads as TGTGCCAGTAGTGCGATACAGGGTAATGAGCAGTTCTTC. The encoded protein is CASSAIQGNEQFF. The whole variable domain, remainder taken from reference TRBV19 and TRBJ2-1, is DGGITQSPKYLFRKEGQNVTLSCEQNLNHDAMYWYRQDPGQGLRLIYYSQIVNDFQKGDIAEGYSVSREKKESFPLTVTSAQKNPTAFYLCASSAIQGNEQFFGPGTRLTVL.